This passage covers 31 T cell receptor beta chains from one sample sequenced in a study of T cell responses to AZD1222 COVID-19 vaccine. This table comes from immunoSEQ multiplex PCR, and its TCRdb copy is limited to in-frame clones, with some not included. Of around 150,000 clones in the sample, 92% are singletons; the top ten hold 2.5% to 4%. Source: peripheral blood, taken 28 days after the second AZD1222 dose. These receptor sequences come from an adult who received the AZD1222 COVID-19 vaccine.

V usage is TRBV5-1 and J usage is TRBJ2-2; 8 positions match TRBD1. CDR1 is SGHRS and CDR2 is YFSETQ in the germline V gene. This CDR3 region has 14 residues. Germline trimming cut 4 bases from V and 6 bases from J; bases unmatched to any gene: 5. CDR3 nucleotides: TGCGCCAGCAGCCAAGGACAGGGCCCCGGGGAGCTGTTTTTT. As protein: CASSQGQGPGELFF. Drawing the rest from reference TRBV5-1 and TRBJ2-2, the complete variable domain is KAGVTQTPRYLIKTRGQQVTLSCSPISGHRSVSWYQQTPGQGLQFLFEYFSETQRNKGNFPGRFSGRQFSNSRSEMNVSTLELGDSALYLCASSQGQGPGELFFGEGSRLTVL.

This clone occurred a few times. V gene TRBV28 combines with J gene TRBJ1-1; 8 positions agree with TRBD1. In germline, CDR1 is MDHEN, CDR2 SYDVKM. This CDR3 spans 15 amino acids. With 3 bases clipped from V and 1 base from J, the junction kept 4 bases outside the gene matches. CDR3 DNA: TGTGCCAGCAGTTTCATTCAGGGGGCGAACACTGAAGCTTTCTTT. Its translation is CASSFIQGANTEAFF. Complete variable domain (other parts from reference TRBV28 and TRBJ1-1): DVKVTQSSRYLVKRTGEKVFLECVQDMDHENMFWYRQDPGLGLRLIYFSYDVKMKEKGDIPEGYSVSREKKERFSLILESASTNQTSMYLCASSFIQGANTEAFFGQGTRLTVV.

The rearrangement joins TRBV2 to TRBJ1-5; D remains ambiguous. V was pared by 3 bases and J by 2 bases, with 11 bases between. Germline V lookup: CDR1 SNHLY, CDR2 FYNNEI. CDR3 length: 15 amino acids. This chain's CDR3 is CASSEENMGNQPQHF. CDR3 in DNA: TGTGCCAGCAGTGAGGAAAACATGGGCAATCAGCCCCAGCATTTT.

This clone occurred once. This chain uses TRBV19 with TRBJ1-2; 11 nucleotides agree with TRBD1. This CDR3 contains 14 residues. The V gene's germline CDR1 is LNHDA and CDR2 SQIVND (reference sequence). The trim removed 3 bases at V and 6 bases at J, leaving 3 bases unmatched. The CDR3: CASSMGQGGNGYTF. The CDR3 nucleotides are TGTGCCAGTAGTATGGGACAGGGGGGAAATGGCTACACCTTC.

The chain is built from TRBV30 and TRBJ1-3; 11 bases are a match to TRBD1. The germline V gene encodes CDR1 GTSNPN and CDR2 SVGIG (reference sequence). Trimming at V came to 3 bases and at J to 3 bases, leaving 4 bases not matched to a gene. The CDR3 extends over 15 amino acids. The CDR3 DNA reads TGTGCCTGGAGCAGGACAGGGGGCTTTGGAAACACCATATATTTT. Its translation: CAWSRTGGFGNTIYF.

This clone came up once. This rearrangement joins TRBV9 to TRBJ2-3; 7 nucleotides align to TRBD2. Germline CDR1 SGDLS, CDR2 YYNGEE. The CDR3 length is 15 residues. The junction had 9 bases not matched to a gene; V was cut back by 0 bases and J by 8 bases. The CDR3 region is CASSVVGEGGGTQYF. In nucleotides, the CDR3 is TGTGCCAGCAGCGTAGTTGGGGAGGGAGGCGGTACGCAGTATTTT.

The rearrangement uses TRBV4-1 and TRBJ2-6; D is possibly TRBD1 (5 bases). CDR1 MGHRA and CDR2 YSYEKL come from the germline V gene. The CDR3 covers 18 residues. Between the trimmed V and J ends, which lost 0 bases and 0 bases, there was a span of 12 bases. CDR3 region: CASSQDSGYASGANVLTF. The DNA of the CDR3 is TGCGCCAGCAGCCAAGATTCAGGGTACGCCTCTGGGGCCAACGTCCTGACTTTC.

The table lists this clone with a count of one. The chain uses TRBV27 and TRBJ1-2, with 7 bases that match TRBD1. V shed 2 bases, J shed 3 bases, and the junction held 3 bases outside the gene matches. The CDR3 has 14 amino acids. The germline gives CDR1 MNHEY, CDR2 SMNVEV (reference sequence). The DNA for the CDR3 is TGTGCCAGCAGTTTACAGACAGGGCACTATGGCTACACCTTC. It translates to CASSLQTGHYGYTF.

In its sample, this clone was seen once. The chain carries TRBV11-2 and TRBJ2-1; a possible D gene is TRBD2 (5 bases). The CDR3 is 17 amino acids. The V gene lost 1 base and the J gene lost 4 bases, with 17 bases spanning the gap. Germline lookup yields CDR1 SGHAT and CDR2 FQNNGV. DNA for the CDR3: TGTGCCAGCAGCTTAGGGGCCTCCCCTAGCATATACAATGAGCAGTTCTTC. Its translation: CASSLGASPSIYNEQFF.

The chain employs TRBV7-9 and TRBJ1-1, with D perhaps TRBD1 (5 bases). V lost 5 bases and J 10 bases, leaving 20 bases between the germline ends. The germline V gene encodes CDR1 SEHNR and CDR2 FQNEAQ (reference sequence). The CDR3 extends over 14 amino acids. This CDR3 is CASSLSGTYKGAFF. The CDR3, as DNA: TGTGCCAGCAGCCTTAGCGGGACCTACAAAGGAGCTTTCTTT.

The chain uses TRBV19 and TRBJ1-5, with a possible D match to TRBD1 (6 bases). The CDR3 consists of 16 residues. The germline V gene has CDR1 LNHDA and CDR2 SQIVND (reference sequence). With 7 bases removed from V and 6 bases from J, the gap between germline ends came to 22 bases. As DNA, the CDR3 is TGTGCCAGTACTCGCTCGCGGGCGGAGGGGGGTCAGCCCCAGCATTTT. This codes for CASTRSRAEGGQPQHF.

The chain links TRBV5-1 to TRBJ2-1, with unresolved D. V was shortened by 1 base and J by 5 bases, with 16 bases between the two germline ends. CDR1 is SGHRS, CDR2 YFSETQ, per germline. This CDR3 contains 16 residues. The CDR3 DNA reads TGCGCCAGCAGCTTGTCTGGGGATGAGGTGCACAATGAGCAGTTCTTC. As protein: CASSLSGDEVHNEQFF.

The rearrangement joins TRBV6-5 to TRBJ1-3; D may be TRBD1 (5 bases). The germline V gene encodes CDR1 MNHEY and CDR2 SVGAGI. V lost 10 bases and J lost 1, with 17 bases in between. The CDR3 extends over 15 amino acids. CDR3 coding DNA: TGTGCCACCGTCCCGGGGGGAGCTTCTGGAAACACCATATATTTT. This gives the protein CATVPGGASGNTIYF.

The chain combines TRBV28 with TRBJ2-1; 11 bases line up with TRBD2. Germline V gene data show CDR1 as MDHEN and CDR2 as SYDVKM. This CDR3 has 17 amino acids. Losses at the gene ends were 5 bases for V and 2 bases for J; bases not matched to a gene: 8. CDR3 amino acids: CASSVPSGRTPYNEQFF. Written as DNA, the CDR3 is TGTGCCAGCAGTGTTCCTAGCGGGAGGACCCCCTACAATGAGCAGTTCTTC.

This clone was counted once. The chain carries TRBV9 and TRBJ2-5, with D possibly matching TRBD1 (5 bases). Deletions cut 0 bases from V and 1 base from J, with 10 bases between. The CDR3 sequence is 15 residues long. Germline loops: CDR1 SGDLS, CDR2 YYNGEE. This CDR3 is CASSVALGAQETQYF. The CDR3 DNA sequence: TGTGCCAGCAGCGTAGCTTTAGGGGCCCAAGAGACCCAGTACTTC.

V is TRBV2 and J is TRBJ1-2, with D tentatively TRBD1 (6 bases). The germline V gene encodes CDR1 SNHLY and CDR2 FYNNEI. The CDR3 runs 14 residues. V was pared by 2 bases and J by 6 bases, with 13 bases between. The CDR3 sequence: CASSERSGAHGYTF. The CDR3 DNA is TGTGCCAGCAGTGAAAGGTCAGGGGCCCATGGCTACACCTTC.

The CDR3 nucleotides read TGTGCCAGCAGCTCCAGAGTGGGTCTAGGGACCCAGTACTTC. Translating gives CASSSRVGLGTQYF. The J gene is TRBJ2-5, the V gene TRBV11-3; D is undetermined. CDR1 is SGHNT and CDR2 is YENEEA in the germline V gene. V was cut by 4 bases and J by 7 bases, with 16 bases left in between. This CDR3 has 14 amino acids.

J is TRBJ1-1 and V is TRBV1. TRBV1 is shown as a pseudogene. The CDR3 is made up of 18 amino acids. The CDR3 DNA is TGCACCAGCACCCGCCCCCCCTCCGGGACTCAAAAGGGGACTGAAGCTTTCTTT. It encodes CTSTRPPSGTQKGTEAFF.

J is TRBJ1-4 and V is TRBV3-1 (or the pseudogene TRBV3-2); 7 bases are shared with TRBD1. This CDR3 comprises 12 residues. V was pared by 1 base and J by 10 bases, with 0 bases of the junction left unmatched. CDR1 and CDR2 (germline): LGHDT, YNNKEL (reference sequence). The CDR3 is CASSQGTGKLFF. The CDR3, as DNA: TGTGCCAGCAGCCAAGGGACAGGAAAACTGTTTTTT.

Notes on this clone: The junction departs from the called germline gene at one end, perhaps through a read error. The CDR3: CARSRGRGESLYEQYF. The CDR3 DNA follows: TGTGCCCGCAGTCGGGGGAGGGGGGAGTCGCTATACGAGCAGTACTTC. The chain has TRBV2 and TRBJ2-7; perhaps TRBD2 as D (7 bases). The CDR3 is 16 residues long. Germline V lookup: CDR1 SNHLY, CDR2 FYNNEI.

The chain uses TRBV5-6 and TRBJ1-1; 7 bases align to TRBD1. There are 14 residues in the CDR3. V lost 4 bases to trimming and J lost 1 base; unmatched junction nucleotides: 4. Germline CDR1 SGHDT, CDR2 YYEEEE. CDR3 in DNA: TGTGCCAGCAGCCTTCGGACAGGGAACACTGAAGCTTTCTTT. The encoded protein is CASSLRTGNTEAFF. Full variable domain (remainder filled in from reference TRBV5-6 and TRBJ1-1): DAGVTQSPTHLIKTRGQQVTLRCSPKSGHDTVSWYQQALGQGPQFIFQYYEEEERQRGNFPDRFSGHQFPNYSSELNVNALLLGDSALYLCASSLRTGNTEAFFGQGTRLTVV.

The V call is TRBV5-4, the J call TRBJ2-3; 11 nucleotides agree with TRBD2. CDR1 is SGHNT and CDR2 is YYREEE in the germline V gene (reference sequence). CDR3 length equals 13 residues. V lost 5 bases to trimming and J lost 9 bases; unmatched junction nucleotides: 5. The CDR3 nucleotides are TGTGCCAGCAGGCTAGCGGGAGGCTTCACGCAGTATTTT. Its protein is CASRLAGGFTQYF.

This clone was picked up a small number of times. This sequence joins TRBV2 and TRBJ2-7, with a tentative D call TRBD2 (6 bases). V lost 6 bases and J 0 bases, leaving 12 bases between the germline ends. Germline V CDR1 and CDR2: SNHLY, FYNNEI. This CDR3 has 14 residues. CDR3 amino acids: CASRNLASSYEQYF. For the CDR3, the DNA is TGTGCCAGCAGGAACCTAGCGAGCTCCTACGAGCAGTACTTC.

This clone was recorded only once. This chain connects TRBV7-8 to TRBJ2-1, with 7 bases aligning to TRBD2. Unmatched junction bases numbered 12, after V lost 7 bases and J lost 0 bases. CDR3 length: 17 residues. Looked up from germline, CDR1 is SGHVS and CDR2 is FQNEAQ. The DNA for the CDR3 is TGTGCCAGCACTACCCGCCCGGGCGGGAGCTCCTACAATGAGCAGTTCTTC. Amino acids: CASTTRPGGSSYNEQFF.

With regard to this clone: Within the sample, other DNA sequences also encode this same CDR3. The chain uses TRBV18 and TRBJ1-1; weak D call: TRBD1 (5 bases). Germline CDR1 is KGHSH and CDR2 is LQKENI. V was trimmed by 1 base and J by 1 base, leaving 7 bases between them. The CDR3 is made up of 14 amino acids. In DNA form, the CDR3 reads TGTGCCAGCTCACCACTTCAGGGGAACACTGAAGCTTTCTTT. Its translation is CASSPLQGNTEAFF.

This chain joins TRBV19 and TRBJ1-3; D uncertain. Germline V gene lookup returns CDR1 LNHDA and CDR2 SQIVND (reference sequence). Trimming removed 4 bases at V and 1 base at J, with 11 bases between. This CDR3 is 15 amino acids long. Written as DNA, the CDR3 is TGTGCCAGTAGTAAAGGGCCGCAATCTGGAAACACCATATATTTT. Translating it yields CASSKGPQSGNTIYF.

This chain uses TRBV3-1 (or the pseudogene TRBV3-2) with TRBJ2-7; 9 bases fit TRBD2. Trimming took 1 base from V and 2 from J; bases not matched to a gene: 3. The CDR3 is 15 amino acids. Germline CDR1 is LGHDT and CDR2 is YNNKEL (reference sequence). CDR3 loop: CASSQGSSGAYEQYF. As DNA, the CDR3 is TGTGCCAGCAGCCAAGGGTCTAGCGGGGCCTACGAGCAGTACTTC.

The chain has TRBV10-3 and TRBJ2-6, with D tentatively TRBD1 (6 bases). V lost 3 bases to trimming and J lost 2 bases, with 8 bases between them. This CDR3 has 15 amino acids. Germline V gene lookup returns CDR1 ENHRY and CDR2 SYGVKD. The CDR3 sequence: CAISESGAGANVLTF. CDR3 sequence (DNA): TGTGCCATCAGTGAATCAGGGGCTGGGGCCAACGTCCTGACTTTC.

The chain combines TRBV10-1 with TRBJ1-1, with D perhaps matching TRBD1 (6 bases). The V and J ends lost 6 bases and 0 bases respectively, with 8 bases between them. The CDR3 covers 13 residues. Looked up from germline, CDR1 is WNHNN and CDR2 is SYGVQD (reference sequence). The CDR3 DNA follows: TGCGCCAGCAGCGGACAGTTGAACACTGAAGCTTTCTTT. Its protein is CASSGQLNTEAFF.

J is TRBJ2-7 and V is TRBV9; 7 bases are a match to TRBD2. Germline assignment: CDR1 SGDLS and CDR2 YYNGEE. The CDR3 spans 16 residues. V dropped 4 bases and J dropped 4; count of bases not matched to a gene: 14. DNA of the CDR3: TGTGCCAGCAGCTCCAATGTGGCGGGAGATCGGTACGAGCAGTACTTC. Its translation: CASSSNVAGDRYEQYF.

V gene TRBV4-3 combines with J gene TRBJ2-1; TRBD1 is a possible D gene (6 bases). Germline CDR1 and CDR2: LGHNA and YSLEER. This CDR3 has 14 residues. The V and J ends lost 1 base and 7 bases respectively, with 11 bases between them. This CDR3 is CASSQVEGTNEQFF. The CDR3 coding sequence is TGCGCCAGCAGCCAAGTCGAGGGGACAAATGAGCAGTTCTTC.